This TCR beta chain was sequenced in a study of cytomegalovirus exposure and HLA in healthy donors. The V gene lost 5 bases and the J gene lost 5 bases, with 15 bases spanning the gap. Germline assignment: CDR1 LNHNV and CDR2 YYDKDF (reference sequence). The CDR3 extends over 14 amino acids. With respect to this clone: What it binds is unknown.

A multiplex PCR was run with 60 Vbeta primers and 13 Jbeta primers. Per the study methods: A later analysis counted tens of millions of unique TCR beta chains, about 10 million shared. Only in-frame clones appear in the TCRdb table, and some are missing; sequencing was by immunoSEQ multiplex PCR. The V and J calls and clone size are taken from that table; D and trimming were inferred from the DNA. Altogether about 86,000 clones are present, over 70% being singletons, with the ten largest covering under 10%. Notes on the study in general: A previous analysis found most TCR beta V segments productive roughly 87% or roughly 30% of the time.

This chain links TRBV15 with TRBJ2-5; maybe TRBD2 (6 bases). The TCR originated in a man in his sixties in good health and CMV-seronegative. The sequencing sample was made of PBMCs. CDR3 protein: CATSGSRGRETQYF. In DNA form, the CDR3 reads TGTGCCACCAGCGGGTCACGGGGGAGGGAGACCCAGTACTTC.